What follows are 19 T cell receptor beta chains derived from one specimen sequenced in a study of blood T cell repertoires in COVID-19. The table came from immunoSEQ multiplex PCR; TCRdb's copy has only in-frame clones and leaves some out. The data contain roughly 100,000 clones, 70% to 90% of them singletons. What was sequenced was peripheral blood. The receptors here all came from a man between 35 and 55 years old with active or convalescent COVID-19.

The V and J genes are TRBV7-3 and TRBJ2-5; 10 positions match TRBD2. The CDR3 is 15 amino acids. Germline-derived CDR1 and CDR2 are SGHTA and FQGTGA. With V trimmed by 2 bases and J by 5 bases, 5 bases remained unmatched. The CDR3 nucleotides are TGTGCCAGCAGCTTATCCAGCGGGGGGGCGGAGACCCAGTACTTC. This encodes CASSLSSGGAETQYF.

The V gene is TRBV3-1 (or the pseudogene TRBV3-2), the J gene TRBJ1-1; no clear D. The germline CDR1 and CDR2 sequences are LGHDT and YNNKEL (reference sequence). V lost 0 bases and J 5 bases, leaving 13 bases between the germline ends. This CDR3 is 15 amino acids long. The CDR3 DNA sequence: TGTGCCAGCAGCCAAGATATTACCGTGAGGACTGAAGCTTTCTTT. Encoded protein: CASSQDITVRTEAFF.

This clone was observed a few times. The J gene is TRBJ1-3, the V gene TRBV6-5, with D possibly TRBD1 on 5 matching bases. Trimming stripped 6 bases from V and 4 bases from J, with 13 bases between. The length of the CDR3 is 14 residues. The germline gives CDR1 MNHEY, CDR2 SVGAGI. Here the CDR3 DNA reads TGTGCCAGCAGCCCCAGCCGGGGGGGAAACACCATATATTTT. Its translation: CASSPSRGGNTIYF.

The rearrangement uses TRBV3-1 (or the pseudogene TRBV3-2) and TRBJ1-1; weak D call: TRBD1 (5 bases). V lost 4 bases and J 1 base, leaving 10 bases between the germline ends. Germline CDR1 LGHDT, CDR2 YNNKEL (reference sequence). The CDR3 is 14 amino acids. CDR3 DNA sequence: TGTGCCAGCAGCCCTTGGGACTCGAACACTGAAGCTTTCTTT. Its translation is CASSPWDSNTEAFF.

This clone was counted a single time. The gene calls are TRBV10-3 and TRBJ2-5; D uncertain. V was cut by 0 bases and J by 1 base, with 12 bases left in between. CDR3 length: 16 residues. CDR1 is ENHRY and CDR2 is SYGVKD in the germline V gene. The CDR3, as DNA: TGTGCCATCAGTGAGTCCCAGGTTCCAAGCCAAGAGACCCAGTACTTC. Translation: CAISESQVPSQETQYF.

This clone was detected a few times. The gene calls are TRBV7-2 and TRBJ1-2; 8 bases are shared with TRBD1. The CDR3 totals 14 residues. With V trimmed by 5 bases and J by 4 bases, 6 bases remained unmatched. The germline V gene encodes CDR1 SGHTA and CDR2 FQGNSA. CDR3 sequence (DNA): TGTGCCAGCAGCACAGGACAGGGACGCTATGGCTACACCTTC. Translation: CASSTGQGRYGYTF. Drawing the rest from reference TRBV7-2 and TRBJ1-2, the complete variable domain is GAGVSQSPSNKVTEKGKDVELRCDPISGHTALYWYRQSLGQGLEFLIYFQGNSAPDKSGLPSDRFSAERTGGSVSTLTIQRTQQEDSAVYLCASSTGQGRYGYTFGSGTRLTVV.

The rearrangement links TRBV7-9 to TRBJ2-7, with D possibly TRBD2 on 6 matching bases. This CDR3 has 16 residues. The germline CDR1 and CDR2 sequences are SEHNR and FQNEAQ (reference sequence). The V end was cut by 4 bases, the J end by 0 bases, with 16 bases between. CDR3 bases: TGTGCCAGCAGCTCCCTCAATGGGAGGAGCTCCTACGAGCAGTACTTC. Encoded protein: CASSSLNGRSSYEQYF. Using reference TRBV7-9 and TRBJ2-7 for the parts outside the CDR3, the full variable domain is DTGVSQNPRHKITKRGQNVTFRCDPISEHNRLYWYRQTLGQGPEFLTYFQNEAQLEKSRLLSDRFSAERPKGSFSTLEIQRTEQGDSAMYLCASSSLNGRSSYEQYFGPGTRLTVT.

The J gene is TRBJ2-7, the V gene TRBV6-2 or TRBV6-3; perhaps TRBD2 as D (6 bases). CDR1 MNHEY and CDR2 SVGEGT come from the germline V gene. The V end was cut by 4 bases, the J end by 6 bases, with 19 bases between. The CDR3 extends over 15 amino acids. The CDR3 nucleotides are TGTGCCAGCAGTTCCAAGACGGTTGGCGGGGTCGAGCAGTACTTC. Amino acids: CASSSKTVGGVEQYF.

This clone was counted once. The CDR3 nucleotides read TGTGCCAGCAGCCCACAGGGATGGGGCTACACCTTC. Its protein is CASSPQGWGYTF. The rearrangement links TRBV6-5 to TRBJ1-2; perhaps TRBD1 as D (6 bases). CDR1 and CDR2 (germline): MNHEY, SVGAGI. Trimming removed 6 bases from V and 8 bases from J, with 13 bases in between. The CDR3 has 12 amino acids.

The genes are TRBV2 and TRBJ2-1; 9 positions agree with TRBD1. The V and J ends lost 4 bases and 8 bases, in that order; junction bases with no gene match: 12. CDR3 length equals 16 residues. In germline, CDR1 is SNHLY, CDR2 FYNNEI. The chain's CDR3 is CASSGHPGQGSDEQFF. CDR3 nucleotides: TGTGCCAGCAGTGGCCACCCGGGACAGGGCAGCGATGAGCAGTTCTTC.

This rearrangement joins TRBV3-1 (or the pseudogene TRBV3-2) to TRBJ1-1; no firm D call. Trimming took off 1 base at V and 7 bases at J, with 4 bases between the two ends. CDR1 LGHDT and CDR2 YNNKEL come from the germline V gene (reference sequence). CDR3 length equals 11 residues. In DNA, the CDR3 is TGTGCCAGCAGCCAAGGTTATGAAGCTTTCTTT. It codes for CASSQGYEAFF.

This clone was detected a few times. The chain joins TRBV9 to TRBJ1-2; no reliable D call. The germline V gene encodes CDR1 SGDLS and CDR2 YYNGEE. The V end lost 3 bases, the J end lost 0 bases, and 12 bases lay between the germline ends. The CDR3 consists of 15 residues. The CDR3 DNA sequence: TGTGCCAGCAGCGCCCAGAGCCAGGCTAACTATGGCTACACCTTC. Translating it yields CASSAQSQANYGYTF.

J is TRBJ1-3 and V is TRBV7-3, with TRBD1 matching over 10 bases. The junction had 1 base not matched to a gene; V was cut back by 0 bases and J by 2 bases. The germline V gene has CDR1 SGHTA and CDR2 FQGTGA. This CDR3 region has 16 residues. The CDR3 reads CASSLTGTGAGNTIYF. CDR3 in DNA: TGTGCCAGCAGCTTAACCGGGACAGGGGCTGGAAACACCATATATTTT.

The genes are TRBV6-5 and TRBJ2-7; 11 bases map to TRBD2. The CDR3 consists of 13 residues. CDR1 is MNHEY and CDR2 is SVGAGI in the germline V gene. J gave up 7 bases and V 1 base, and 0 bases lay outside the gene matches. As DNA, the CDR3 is TGTGCCAGCAGTTACTGGACTAGCGGGGAGCAGTACTTC. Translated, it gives CASSYWTSGEQYF.

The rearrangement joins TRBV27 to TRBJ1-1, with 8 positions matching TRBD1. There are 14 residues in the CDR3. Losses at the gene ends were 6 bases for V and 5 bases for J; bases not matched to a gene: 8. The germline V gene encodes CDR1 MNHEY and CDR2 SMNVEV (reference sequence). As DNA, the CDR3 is TGTGCCAGCAGCCACGGAACAGGGGGTACTGAAGCTTTCTTT. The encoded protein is CASSHGTGGTEAFF.

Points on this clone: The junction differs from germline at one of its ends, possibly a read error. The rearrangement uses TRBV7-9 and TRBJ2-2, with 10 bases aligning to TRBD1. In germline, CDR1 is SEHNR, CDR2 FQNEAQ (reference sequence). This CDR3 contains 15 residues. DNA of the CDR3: TGTGCCAGCAGCATTCCGGGACAGGGGTCCGGGAAGCTGTTTTTT. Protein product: CASSIPGQGSGKLFF.

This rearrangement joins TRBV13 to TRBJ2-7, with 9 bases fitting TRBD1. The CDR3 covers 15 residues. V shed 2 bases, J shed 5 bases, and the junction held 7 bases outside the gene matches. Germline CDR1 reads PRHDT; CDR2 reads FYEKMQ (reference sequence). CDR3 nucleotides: TGTGCCAGCAGCTTATTCCGGACAGGGGACAACGAGCAGTACTTC. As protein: CASSLFRTGDNEQYF.

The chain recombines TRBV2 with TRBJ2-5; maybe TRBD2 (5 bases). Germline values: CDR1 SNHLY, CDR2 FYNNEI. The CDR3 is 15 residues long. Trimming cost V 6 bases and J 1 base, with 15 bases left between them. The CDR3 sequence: CASSKELGPQETQYF. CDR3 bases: TGTGCCAGCAGCAAGGAACTAGGGCCCCAAGAGACCCAGTACTTC.

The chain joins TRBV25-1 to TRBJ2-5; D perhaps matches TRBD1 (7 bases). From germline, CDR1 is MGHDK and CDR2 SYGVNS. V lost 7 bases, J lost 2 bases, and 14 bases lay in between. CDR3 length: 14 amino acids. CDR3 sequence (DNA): TGTGCCAGCACCCTACAGGGGACTCAAGAGACCCAGTACTTC. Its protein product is CASTLQGTQETQYF.